This T cell receptor beta chain was profiled in a study of T cell responses to AZD1222 COVID-19 vaccine. Notes on the study in general: Seropositive at baseline were only a handful of AZD1222 recipients. The study reported that nearly half of spike-specific TCRs target unmutated variant regions. Two doses of AZD1222 preceded a rise in Spike-specific TCR breadth and depth. Most donors were white British and more were female, and clonal diversity was possibly underestimated.

Trimming pared 4 bases from V and 8 bases from J, leaving 24 bases between. CDR3 size: 17 residues. CDR1 is LNHDA and CDR2 is SQIVND in the germline V gene (reference sequence). TCRdb's table, derived via immunoSEQ multiplex PCR, lists solely in-frame clones and lacks some. Of tens of thousands of clones in the sample, approximately 79% were seen once. This clone was detected once. What it binds is not known. This rearrangement joins TRBV19 to TRBJ2-1; D perhaps matches TRBD1 (7 bases). The TCR comes from an adult in good health. The specimen was peripheral blood, collected on day 0 of MenACWY control vaccination. The CDR3 DNA is TGTGCCAGTAGTACCCCCCCCAGGGGGGCCGGTAGGGATGAGCAGTTCTTC. Translating gives CASSTPPRGAGRDEQFF.